The clone carrying this TCR beta chain came up many times. No antigen is known for it. Memory CD4+ cells were defined as CD4+CD45RO+CD25-. Full-length variable regions came from constant-region reverse primers plus semi-nested Nested Universal Primer A PCR. TCRdb reanalysed the 5' RACE reads using MiXCR and keeps one entry per CDR3 protein. The sample carries just under 65,000 distinct CDR3 sequences, approximately 23% recorded once. Overall study results and limits: The larger-cohort validation was restricted to a single TCR beta V-J rearrangement rather than whole repertoires. Tumor Tregs overlapped most with tumor, then blood, naive CD4+ cells.

CDR1 DFQATT and CDR2 SNEGSKA come from the germline V gene (reference sequence). Between the trimmed V and J ends, which lost 6 bases and 6 bases, there was a span of 11 bases. The CDR3 sequence is 11 residues long. Specimen: memory CD4+ T cells sorted from a lymph node. Documented subset: memory CD4+ T cells, CD4+CD45RO+CD25-. The clonotype originates from a female donor with breast cancer. V usage is TRBV20-1 and J usage is TRBJ1-2; no definite D call. CDR3 residues: CSASTDHGYTF. CDR3 in DNA: TGCAGTGCAAGCACGGACCATGGCTACACCTTC.